This paragraph reports one TCR beta chain. Method: immunoSEQ multiplex PCR; TCRdb's copy keeps in-frame clones and lacks some. The data contain about 10,000 clones, 88% of them singletons. This sample is part of a study of graft-versus-host responses after intestinal transplantation. From germline, CDR1 is SGHNT and CDR2 YYREEE (reference sequence). CDR3 length equals 16 residues. The J segment lost 0 bases and the V segment lost 1 base, leaving 6 bases of the junction unmatched. The chain joins TRBV5-4 to TRBJ1-1; 7 positions agree with TRBD1. The sequences come from PBMCs, collected 242 days after intestinal transplant. The sequence derives from a human patient who received an intestinal transplant, so some T cells may come from the graft donor. CDR3 loop: CASSLRRGPMNTEAFF. CDR3 DNA: TGTGCCAGCAGCTTGAGGAGGGGGCCCATGAACACTGAAGCTTTCTTT.